A single TCR beta chain is shown here with its context. The antigen remains unidentified. Every individual TCR cDNA molecule carried its own unique molecular identifier, which allowed correction of PCR and sequencing errors. TCRdb re-derived calls from the 5' RACE reads in MiXCR, one entry per CDR3 protein. The sample includes about 45,000 distinct CDR3 sequences, approximately 10% of them seen just once. The germline V gene encodes CDR1 MNHNY and CDR2 SVGAGI (reference sequence). This CDR3 comprises 14 residues. V gave up 7 bases and J gave up 4 bases; unmatched junction bases: 9. These data come from a study of spatial heterogeneity in lung cancer. Study overall: The library had UMIs, and each TCR and UMI pair averaged more than ten raw reads. Study-wide findings and caveats: Among blood samples, ubiquitous expanded tumor TCRs appeared more at resection than at follow-up.

Time point here: sample taken at primary tumor resection. The authors sequenced whole RNA from tumor, nontumor lung or frozen PBMC without sorting. The donors comprised roughly 71 untreated early-stage non-small cell lung cancer patients. This sequence originates from a female donor with early-stage non-small cell lung cancer. Sequences were derived from PBMCs, sampled at surgery. The J gene is TRBJ1-2, the V gene TRBV6-6; 7 nucleotides align to TRBD1. The CDR3 DNA follows: TGTGCCAGCACTTTAACAGGGGTTGGCTATGGCTACACCTTC. It codes for CASTLTGVGYGYTF.